This T cell receptor beta chain was sequenced during a study of vaccination effects on CD4 cells after COVID-19. The study, taken as a whole, reports: Sampling in the study covered few convalescent patients and included no early post-infection timepoints. Marked clonal contraction of infection- and vaccine-induced clones was seen late after vaccination.

Before sequencing, viral peptide pools were used by the ViraFEST assay to expand antigen-specific CD4+ T cells. Following culture for ten to eleven days, CD4+ T cells were isolated. The vaccine recipients had no prior SARS-CoV-2 infection, with negative nucleocapsid antibodies. Some 2.2 million PBMC per well were cultured with around 11 IU/ml IL-2 and approximately 10 ug/ml peptides. Fresh IL-2-containing medium replaced half the medium on days 3 and 7. In the case of this clone: Antigen: not known.

Sequencing used immunoSEQ multiplex PCR; TCRdb keeps in-frame clones, though not all of them. Of about 23,000 clones listed, about 74% are singletons. This TCR was sampled from a human donor who received a COVID-19 vaccine. Sequenced material: CD4+ T cells from PBMCs cultured with SARS-CoV-2 spike peptides, taken before COVID-19 vaccination.

Here the CDR3 DNA reads TGTGCCAGCAGTGTTGTAGGGGTCACCGGGGAGCTGTTTTTT. This codes for CASSVVGVTGELFF. V is TRBV2 and J is TRBJ2-2; maybe TRBD1 (5 bases). Germline V gene lookup returns CDR1 SNHLY and CDR2 FYNNEI. The CDR3 totals 14 residues. Trimming left V 4 bases short and J 4 bases short, with 10 bases between.